This record covers a single T cell receptor (beta chain). What this receptor recognizes is not known. No qualities accompany the bases; no much larger clone lies one base away. The data are from a study of T cell repertoires in cytomegalovirus infection (dated by TCRdb to about 2019). Notes on the research overall: Because public TCR beta signatures pointed to carriage of CMV infection together with the matching HLA type, the HLA type of each donor mattered for the analysis. The investigation overall reported the following: The ex vivo response was dominated by HLA-C-restricted CMV-specific TCR beta clonotypes, which also provided the single most frequent clonotype in two of eight donors. In both this cohort and an independent 352-donor cohort, the cumulative frequency of public TCR beta family members distinguished carriers of CMV infection plus the relevant HLA type.

Sequencer: Illumina HiSeq 1500. TCRdb handled the public reads itself, with Q25 trimming in fastp and clone calling in MiXCR, and kept productive beta chains. Each CDR3 protein appears once, grouped with its most common genes and DNA. This sample holds fewer than 300,000 distinct CDR3 sequences; around 25% were observed only once. The ten largest clones capture approximately 14% of the sample. The germline V gene gives CDR1 as MGHDK and CDR2 as SYGVNS. The CDR3 covers 16 residues, taking in both the cysteine and the phenylalanine. The sequence is cut down to CDR3 DNA, 48 bases in frame from base 1. The trim is 5 bases for V and 5 bases for J, with a gap of 16 bases between the germline ends.

Specimen: PBMCs. The TCR was taken from a human donor in good health (CMV status not recorded). Some clones in this sample may be carry-over from other donors' samples. The sequence links TRBV25-1 to TRBJ1-6, with the D gene uncertain. The nucleotide sequence reads TGTGCCAGCAGTTTTTTTCCGACGGAAAATAATTCACCCCTCCACTTT. This sequence encodes CASSFFPTENNSPLHF.